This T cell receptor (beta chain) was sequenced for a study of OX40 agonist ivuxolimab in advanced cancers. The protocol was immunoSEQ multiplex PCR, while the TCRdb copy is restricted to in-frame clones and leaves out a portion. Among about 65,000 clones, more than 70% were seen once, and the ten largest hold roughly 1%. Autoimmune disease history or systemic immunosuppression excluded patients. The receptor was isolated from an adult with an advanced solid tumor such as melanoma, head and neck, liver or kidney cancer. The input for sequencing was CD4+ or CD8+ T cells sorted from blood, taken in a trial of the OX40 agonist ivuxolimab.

DNA of the CDR3: TGCGCCAGCAGCTTTTCGGGGGACGGTAATGAAAAACTGTTTTTT. This encodes CASSFSGDGNEKLFF. The chain links TRBV5-1 to TRBJ1-4; D might be TRBD1 (5 bases). Germline V gives CDR1 SGHRS, CDR2 YFSETQ. The CDR3 length is 15 residues. Trimming took off 2 bases at V and 4 bases at J, with 12 bases between the two ends.